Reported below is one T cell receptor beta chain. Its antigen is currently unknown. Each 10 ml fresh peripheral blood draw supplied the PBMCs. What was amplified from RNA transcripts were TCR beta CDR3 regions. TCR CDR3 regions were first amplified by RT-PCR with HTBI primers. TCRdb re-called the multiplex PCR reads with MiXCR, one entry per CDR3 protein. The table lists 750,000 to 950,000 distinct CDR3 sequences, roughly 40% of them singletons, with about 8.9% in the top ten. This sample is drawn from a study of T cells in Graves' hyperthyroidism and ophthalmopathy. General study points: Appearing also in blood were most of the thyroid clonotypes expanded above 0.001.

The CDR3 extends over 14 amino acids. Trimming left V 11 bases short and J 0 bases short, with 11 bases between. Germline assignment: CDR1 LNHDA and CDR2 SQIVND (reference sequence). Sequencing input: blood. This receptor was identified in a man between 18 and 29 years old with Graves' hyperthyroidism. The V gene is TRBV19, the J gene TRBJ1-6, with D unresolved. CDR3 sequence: CARVWSSYNSPLHF. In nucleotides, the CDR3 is TGTGCCCGGGTGTGGAGCTCCTATAATTCACCCCTCCACTTT. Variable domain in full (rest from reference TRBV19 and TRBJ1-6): DGGITQSPKYLFRKEGQNVTLSCEQNLNHDAMYWYRQDPGQGLRLIYYSQIVNDFQKGDIAEGYSVSREKKESFPLTVTSAQKNPTAFYLCARVWSSYNSPLHFGNGTRLTVT.